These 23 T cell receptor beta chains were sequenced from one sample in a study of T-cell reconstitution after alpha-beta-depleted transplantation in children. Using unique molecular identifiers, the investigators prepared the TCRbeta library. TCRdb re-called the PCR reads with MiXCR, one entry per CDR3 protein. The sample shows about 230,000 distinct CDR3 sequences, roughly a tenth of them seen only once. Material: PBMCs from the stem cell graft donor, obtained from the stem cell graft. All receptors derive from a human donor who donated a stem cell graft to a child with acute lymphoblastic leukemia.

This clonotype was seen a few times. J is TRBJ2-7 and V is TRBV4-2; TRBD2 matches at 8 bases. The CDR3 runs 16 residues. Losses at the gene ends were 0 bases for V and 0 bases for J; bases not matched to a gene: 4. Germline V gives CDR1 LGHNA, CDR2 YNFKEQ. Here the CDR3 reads CASSQDLSGDSYEQYF. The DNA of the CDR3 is TGTGCCAGCAGCCAAGACCTTAGCGGGGACTCCTACGAGCAGTACTTC.

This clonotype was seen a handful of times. CDR3 protein: CASSFGGSYEQYF. CDR3 nucleotides: TGTGCCAGCAGTTTCGGGGGCTCCTACGAGCAGTACTTC. The V call is TRBV6-5, the J call TRBJ2-7, with a weak D call TRBD2 (6 bases). CDR1 is MNHEY, CDR2 SVGAGI, per germline. V lost 4 bases and J 0 bases, leaving 7 bases between the germline ends. This CDR3 region has 13 residues.

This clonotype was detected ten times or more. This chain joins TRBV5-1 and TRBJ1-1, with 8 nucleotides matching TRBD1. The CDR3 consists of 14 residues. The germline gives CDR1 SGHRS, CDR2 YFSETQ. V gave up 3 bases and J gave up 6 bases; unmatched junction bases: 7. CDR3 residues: CASSSGQGGAEAFF. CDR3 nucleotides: TGCGCCAGCAGCTCCGGACAGGGAGGGGCTGAAGCTTTCTTT.

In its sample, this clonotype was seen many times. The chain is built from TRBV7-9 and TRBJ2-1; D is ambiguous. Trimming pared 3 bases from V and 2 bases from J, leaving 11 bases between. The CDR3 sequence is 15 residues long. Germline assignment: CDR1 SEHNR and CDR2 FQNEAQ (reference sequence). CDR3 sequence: CASSFSDAAYNEQFF. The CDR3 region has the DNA TGTGCCAGCAGCTTTTCAGACGCAGCCTACAATGAGCAGTTCTTC.

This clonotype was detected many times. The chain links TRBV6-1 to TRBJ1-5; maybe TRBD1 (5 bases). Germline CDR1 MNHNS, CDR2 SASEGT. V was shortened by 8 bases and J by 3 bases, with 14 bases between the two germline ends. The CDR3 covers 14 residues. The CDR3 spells CASGPWGNNQPQHF. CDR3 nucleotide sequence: TGTGCCAGCGGCCCCTGGGGGAACAATCAGCCCCAGCATTTT.

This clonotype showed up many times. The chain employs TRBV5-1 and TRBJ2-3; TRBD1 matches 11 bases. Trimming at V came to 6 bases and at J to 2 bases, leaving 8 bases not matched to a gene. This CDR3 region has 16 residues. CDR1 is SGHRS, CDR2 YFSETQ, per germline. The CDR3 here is CASNLRTGGTTDTQYF. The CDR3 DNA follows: TGCGCCAGCAACCTTAGGACAGGGGGCACCACAGATACGCAGTATTTT.

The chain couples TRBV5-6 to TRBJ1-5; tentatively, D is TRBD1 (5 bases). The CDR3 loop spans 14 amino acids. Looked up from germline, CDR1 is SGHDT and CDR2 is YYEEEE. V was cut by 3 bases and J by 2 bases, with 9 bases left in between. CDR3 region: CASSSETGNQPQHF. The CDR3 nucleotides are TGTGCCAGCAGCTCCGAGACAGGCAATCAGCCCCAGCATTTT.

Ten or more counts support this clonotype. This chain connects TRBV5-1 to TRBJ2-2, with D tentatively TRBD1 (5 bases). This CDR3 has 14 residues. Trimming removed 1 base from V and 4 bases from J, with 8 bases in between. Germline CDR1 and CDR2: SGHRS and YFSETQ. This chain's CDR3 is CASSLFGATGELFF. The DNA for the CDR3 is TGCGCCAGCAGCTTGTTTGGGGCCACCGGGGAGCTGTTTTTT.

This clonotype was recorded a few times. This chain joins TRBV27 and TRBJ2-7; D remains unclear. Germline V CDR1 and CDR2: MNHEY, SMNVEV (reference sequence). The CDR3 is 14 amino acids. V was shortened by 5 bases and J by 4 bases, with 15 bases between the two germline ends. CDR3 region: CASSMKTWGYEQYF. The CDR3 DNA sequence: TGTGCCAGCAGTATGAAGACCTGGGGATACGAGCAGTACTTC.

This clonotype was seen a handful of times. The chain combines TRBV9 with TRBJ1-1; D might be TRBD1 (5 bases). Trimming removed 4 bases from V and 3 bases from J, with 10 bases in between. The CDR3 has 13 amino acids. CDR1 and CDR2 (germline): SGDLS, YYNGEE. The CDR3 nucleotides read TGTGCCAGCAGCCCGGGGGTACACACTGAAGCTTTCTTT. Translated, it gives CASSPGVHTEAFF.

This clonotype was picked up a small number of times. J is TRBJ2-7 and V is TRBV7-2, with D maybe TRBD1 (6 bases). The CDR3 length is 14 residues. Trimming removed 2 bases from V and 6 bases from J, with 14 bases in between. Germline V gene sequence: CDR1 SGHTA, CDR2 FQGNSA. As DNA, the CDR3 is TGTGCCAGCAGCTTACTGGGGGCGCAGAGCGAGCAGTACTTC. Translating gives CASSLLGAQSEQYF.

CDR3 bases: TGTGCCAGCAGTGAGGACAGGAACACAGATACGCAGTATTTT. As protein: CASSEDRNTDTQYF. The gene calls are TRBV6-1 and TRBJ2-3; 7 bases map to TRBD1. V trimming: 3 bases; J trimming: 2 bases; junction bases outside the gene matches: 2. CDR3 length: 14 residues. Germline lookup yields CDR1 MNHNS and CDR2 SASEGT.

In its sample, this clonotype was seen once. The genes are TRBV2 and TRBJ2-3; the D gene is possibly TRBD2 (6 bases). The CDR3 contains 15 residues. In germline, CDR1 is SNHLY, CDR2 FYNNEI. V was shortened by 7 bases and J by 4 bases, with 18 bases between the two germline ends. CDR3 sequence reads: CASTTDYSGPDTQYF. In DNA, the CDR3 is TGTGCCAGCACTACGGACTATTCAGGCCCAGATACGCAGTATTTT.

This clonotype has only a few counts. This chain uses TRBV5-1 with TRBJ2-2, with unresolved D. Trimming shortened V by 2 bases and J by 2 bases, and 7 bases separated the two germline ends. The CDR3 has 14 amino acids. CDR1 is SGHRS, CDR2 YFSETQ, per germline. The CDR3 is CASSFTTNTGELFF. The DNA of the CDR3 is TGCGCCAGCAGCTTTACTACTAACACCGGGGAGCTGTTTTTT.

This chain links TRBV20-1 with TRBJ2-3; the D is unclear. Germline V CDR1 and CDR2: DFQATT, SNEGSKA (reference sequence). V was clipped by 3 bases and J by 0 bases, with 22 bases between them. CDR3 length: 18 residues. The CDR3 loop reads CSARLERRPYTSTDTQYF. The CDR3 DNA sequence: TGCAGTGCTAGGTTGGAGCGACGGCCTTATACTAGCACAGATACGCAGTATTTT.

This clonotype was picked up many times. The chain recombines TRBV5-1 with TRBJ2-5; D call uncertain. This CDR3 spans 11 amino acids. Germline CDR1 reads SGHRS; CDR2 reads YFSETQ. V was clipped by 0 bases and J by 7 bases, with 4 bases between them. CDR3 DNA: TGCGCCAGCAGCTTGGAGTGGACCCAGTACTTC. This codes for CASSLEWTQYF.

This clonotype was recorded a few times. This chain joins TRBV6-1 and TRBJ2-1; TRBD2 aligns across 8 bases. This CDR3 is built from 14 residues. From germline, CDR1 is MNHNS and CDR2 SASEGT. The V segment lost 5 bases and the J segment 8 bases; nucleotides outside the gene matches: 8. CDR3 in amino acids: CASSQTGGRYEQFF. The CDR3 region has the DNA TGTGCCAGCAGTCAAACGGGGGGGAGGTATGAGCAGTTCTTC.

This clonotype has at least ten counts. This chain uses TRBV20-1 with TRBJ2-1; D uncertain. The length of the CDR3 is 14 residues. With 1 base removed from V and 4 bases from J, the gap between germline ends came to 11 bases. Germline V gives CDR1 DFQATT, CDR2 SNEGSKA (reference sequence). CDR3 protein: CSARGLGTYNEQFF. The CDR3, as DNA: TGCAGTGCTAGAGGTCTGGGCACTTACAATGAGCAGTTCTTC.

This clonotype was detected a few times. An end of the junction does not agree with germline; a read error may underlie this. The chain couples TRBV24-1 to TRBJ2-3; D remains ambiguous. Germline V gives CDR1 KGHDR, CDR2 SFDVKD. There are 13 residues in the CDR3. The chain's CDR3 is CATSSRSIDTQYF. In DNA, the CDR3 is TGTGCCACCAGTTCGAGAAGCATAGATACGCAGTATTTT.

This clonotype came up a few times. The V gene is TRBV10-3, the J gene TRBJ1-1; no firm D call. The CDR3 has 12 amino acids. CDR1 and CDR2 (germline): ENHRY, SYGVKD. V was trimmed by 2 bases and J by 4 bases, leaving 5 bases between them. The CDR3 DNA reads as TGTGCCATCAGTGAGGAGGGCACTGAAGCTTTCTTT. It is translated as CAISEEGTEAFF.

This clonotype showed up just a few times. The CDR3 loop reads CASSLDPTRAGSSYNEQFF. The CDR3 DNA sequence: TGTGCCAGCAGCTTAGACCCCACTAGGGCGGGGAGCTCCTACAATGAGCAGTTCTTC. The genes are TRBV11-2 and TRBJ2-1; possible D gene TRBD2, 6 bases. From germline, CDR1 is SGHAT and CDR2 FQNNGV. There are 19 residues in the CDR3. V was pared by 0 bases and J by 0 bases, with 18 bases between. Looking up the rest from reference TRBV11-2 and TRBJ2-1 gives the full variable domain: EAGVAQSPRYKIIEKRQSVAFWCNPISGHATLYWYQQILGQGPKLLIQFQNNGVVDDSQLPKDRFSAERLKGVDSTLKIQPAKLEDSAVYLCASSLDPTRAGSSYNEQFFGPGTRLTVL.

In DNA, the CDR3 is TGCGCCAGCAGTGACCGTGGGGGAAACATTCAGTACTTC. It codes for CASSDRGGNIQYF. The chain is built from TRBV10-2 and TRBJ2-4; D tentatively fits TRBD1 or TRBD2 (5 bases each). V was trimmed by 3 bases and J by 6 bases, leaving 9 bases between them. Germline lookup yields CDR1 WSHSY and CDR2 SAAADI. The CDR3 runs to 13 residues.

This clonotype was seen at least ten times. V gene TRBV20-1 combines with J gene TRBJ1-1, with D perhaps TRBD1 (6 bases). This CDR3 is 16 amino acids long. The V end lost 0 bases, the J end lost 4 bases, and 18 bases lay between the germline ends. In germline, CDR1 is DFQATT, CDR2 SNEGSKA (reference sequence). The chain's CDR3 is CSARDGQGWGSTEAFF. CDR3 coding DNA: TGCAGTGCTAGAGATGGGCAGGGGTGGGGTAGCACTGAAGCTTTCTTT.